The clone carrying this T cell receptor (beta chain) was observed at least ten times. Its specificity is unknown. This specimen belongs to a study of molecular identifiers for immune sequencing clone quantification. General study results and limits: Clones that had above 20 RNA copies took up over 99% of effector molecules but under 1% in naive cells.

Previously described methods and listed TCR primers were employed for the bulk TCR libraries. One entry per CDR3 protein results from TCRdb running MiXCR on the PCR reads. The table shows 460,000 or so distinct CDR3 sequences, with roughly 25% occurring only once. The clonotype was recovered from a human donor in good health. Some libraries in this study had Jurkat cell RNA spiked in. The sequencing input was naive CD8+ T cells from blood, with Jurkat cell RNA spiked in. Indicated subset: FACS-sorted CD8+CD4-CCR7+CD45RA+ naive T cells.

The DNA for the CDR3 is TGTGCCAGCAGTTTTTCGGGGTTCTATGGCTACACCTTC. Its protein product is CASSFSGFYGYTF. The chain joins TRBV12-3 or TRBV12-4 to TRBJ1-2, with no clear D. The V gene lost 3 bases and the J gene lost 4 bases, with 9 bases spanning the gap. This CDR3 has 13 amino acids.